The 18 T cell receptor beta chains below come from one sample, sequenced in a study of early T cells in non-severe SARS-CoV-2 infection. TCRdb reanalysed the 5' RACE reads using MiXCR and keeps one entry per CDR3 protein. The profile shows about 60,000 distinct CDR3 sequences, over 9% of them singletons. Specimen: whole blood, collected at baseline. These receptors were obtained from an adult who was a healthcare worker with PCR-confirmed SARS-CoV-2 infection or an uninfected control (not recorded which).

As DNA, the CDR3 is TGTGCCAGCAGTTCAGGCCGGCTGACAGATACGCAGTATTTT. Its translation: CASSSGRLTDTQYF. This sequence joins TRBV12-3 or TRBV12-4 and TRBJ2-3; the D is unclear. This CDR3 region has 14 residues. The V and J ends lost 4 bases and 3 bases respectively, with 11 bases between them.

A few counts support this clonotype. This chain joins TRBV7-2 and TRBJ2-7, with D tentatively TRBD1 (6 bases). There are 12 residues in the CDR3. Trimming removed 4 bases from V and 7 bases from J, with 11 bases in between. CDR1 and CDR2 (germline): SGHTA, FQGNSA. The CDR3 DNA is TGTGCCAGCAGCTCCAACCAGGGGGAGCAGTACTTC. Translating it yields CASSSNQGEQYF.

This clonotype was picked up many times. The V and J genes are TRBV7-9 and TRBJ2-7; the D is unclear. The germline V and J ends were trimmed by 3 bases and 6 bases, with 6 bases remaining between them. CDR3 length: 11 amino acids. In germline, CDR1 is SEHNR, CDR2 FQNEAQ (reference sequence). The CDR3 reads CASSFLSEQYF. The CDR3 bases are TGTGCCAGCAGCTTCCTTTCCGAGCAGTACTTC. Using reference TRBV7-9 and TRBJ2-7 for the parts outside the CDR3, the full variable domain is DTGVSQNPRHKITKRGQNVTFRCDPISEHNRLYWYRQTLGQGPEFLTYFQNEAQLEKSRLLSDRFSAERPKGSFSTLEIQRTEQGDSAMYLCASSFLSEQYFGPGTRLTVT.

This clonotype was counted at least ten times. V and J are TRBV10-2 and TRBJ2-7, with no clear D. Germline assignment: CDR1 WSHSY and CDR2 SAAADI. V lost 7 bases and J lost 3, with 13 bases in between. This CDR3 is built from 13 residues. CDR3 loop: CASNAGVVYEQYF. In DNA, the CDR3 is TGCGCCAGCAACGCAGGCGTGGTCTACGAGCAGTACTTC.

The DNA of the CDR3 is TGTGCCAGCAGCTCCTTTGGCGGGGGCCGCTCCTACAATGAGCAGTTCTTC. Encoded protein: CASSSFGGGRSYNEQFF. The V gene is TRBV7-2, the J gene TRBJ2-1; D is possibly TRBD2 (7 bases). The length of the CDR3 is 17 residues. Between the trimmed V and J ends, which lost 4 bases and 0 bases, there was a span of 16 bases. CDR1 SGHTA and CDR2 FQGNSA come from the germline V gene.

The gene calls are TRBV20-1 and TRBJ2-1; possibly TRBD2 for D (6 bases). CDR3 length: 14 amino acids. V was cut by 3 bases and J by 4 bases, with 13 bases left in between. CDR1 is DFQATT, CDR2 SNEGSKA, per germline (reference sequence). The CDR3 DNA reads TGCAGTGCTAGCAGGCGGGGCCGTTACAATGAGCAGTTCTTC. This translates into CSASRRGRYNEQFF.

This sequence joins TRBV12-3 or TRBV12-4 and TRBJ2-1, with 7 bases lining up with TRBD1. The CDR3 has 12 residues. J was trimmed by 12 bases and V by 3 bases; bases with no gene match: 5. The CDR3 spells CASSLTGFGQFF. The CDR3 DNA sequence: TGTGCCAGCAGTTTGACAGGGTTTGGGCAGTTCTTC.

The sample holds a few counts of this clonotype. The chain combines TRBV27 with TRBJ1-2; possible D gene TRBD1, 6 bases. V was shortened by 6 bases and J by 4 bases, with 15 bases between the two germline ends. The CDR3 runs to 14 residues. The germline gives CDR1 MNHEY, CDR2 SMNVEV (reference sequence). CDR3 in DNA: TGTGCCAGCAGGGGGGCCCCCTCTCTCTATGGCTACACCTTC. Amino acids: CASRGAPSLYGYTF.

The chain carries TRBV12-5 and TRBJ2-3; 9 bases map to TRBD2. The CDR3 is made up of 15 amino acids. J lost 0 bases, V lost 8 bases, and 6 bases had no gene match. The germline V gene encodes CDR1 LGHNT and CDR2 FRNRAP. The CDR3 nucleotides are TGTGCTAGTAACCTAGCGGGGTTGAGCACAGATACGCAGTATTTT. Amino acids: CASNLAGLSTDTQYF.

The CDR3 region has the DNA TGCAGTGCTAGACGGGCCGGCGGGGAGAACACTGAAGCTTTCTTT. Its translation: CSARRAGGENTEAFF. The chain carries TRBV20-1 and TRBJ1-1; D is unclear. The CDR3 extends over 15 amino acids. In germline, CDR1 is DFQATT, CDR2 SNEGSKA (reference sequence). V shed 2 bases and J shed 1 base, with 14 bases lying between them.

The chain links TRBV25-1 to TRBJ2-1, with 7 bases lining up with TRBD1. This CDR3 has 13 residues. Germline loops: CDR1 MGHDK, CDR2 SYGVNS. Unmatched junction bases numbered 11, after V lost 10 bases and J lost 8 bases. This chain's CDR3 is CATQGQPMDEQFF. As DNA, the CDR3 is TGTGCCACCCAGGGACAGCCCATGGATGAGCAGTTCTTC.

This clonotype was observed many times. The DNA of the CDR3 is TGTGCCAGCAGGACAGGGTATGACATGAACACTGAAGCTTTCTTT. Its translation is CASRTGYDMNTEAFF. The V call is TRBV13, the J call TRBJ1-1, with TRBD1 matching over 7 bases. The CDR3 totals 15 residues. J gave up 0 bases and V 6 bases, and 7 bases lay outside the gene matches. Germline V gene sequence: CDR1 PRHDT, CDR2 FYEKMQ (reference sequence).

This clonotype was observed a handful of times. The chain joins TRBV27 to TRBJ2-7; 7 positions match TRBD1. The V segment lost 5 bases and the J segment 4 bases; nucleotides outside the gene matches: 8. This CDR3 has 14 residues. Germline lookup yields CDR1 MNHEY and CDR2 SMNVEV (reference sequence). The CDR3 DNA is TGTGCCAGCAGTATCACAGGGGCCGATTACGAGCAGTACTTC. Protein sequence: CASSITGADYEQYF.

This clonotype was counted between two and nine times. The chain employs TRBV6-1 and TRBJ2-7, with 10 bases fitting TRBD2. Looked up from germline, CDR1 is MNHNS and CDR2 is SASEGT. V was pared by 6 bases and J by 0 bases, with 2 bases of the junction left unmatched. This CDR3 contains 14 residues. CDR3 in DNA: TGTGCCAGCAGAGCTAGCGGGGGCTCCTACGAGCAGTACTTC. Translation: CASRASGGSYEQYF.

V is TRBV20-1 and J is TRBJ1-1, with TRBD1 matching over 7 bases. The ends lost 5 bases at V and 5 bases at J; junction bases unmatched: 8. This CDR3 comprises 13 residues. Germline V gene lookup returns CDR1 DFQATT and CDR2 SNEGSKA (reference sequence). CDR3 sequence: CSAVGQVGTEAFF. CDR3 DNA: TGCAGTGCTGTTGGACAGGTAGGGACTGAAGCTTTCTTT.

CDR3 protein: CSARDSGGRETQYF. CDR3 bases: TGCAGTGCTAGAGATTCGGGGGGGAGAGAGACCCAGTACTTC. The J gene is TRBJ2-5, the V gene TRBV20-1; the match to TRBD2 covers 8 bases. Germline V gene sequence: CDR1 DFQATT, CDR2 SNEGSKA (reference sequence). V dropped 0 bases and J dropped 4; count of bases not matched to a gene: 4. The CDR3 is made up of 14 amino acids.

This chain links TRBV7-3 with TRBJ2-5, with 8 bases that match TRBD2. With 5 bases clipped from V and 4 bases from J, the junction kept 3 bases outside the gene matches. This CDR3 is built from 13 residues. The germline gives CDR1 SGHTA, CDR2 FQGTGA. As DNA, the CDR3 is TGTGCCAGCAGCCATACTAGCGGAGAGACCCAGTACTTC. Translating gives CASSHTSGETQYF.

CDR3 protein: CASSLDRDSYKNEQFF. CDR3 DNA: TGTGCCAGTAGCCTCGACCGGGACAGTTATAAGAATGAGCAGTTCTTC. The chain links TRBV19 to TRBJ2-1; the match to TRBD1 covers 7 bases. The CDR3 contains 16 residues. The V gene end was trimmed by 6 bases and the J gene end by 7 bases; junction bases not matched to a gene: 15. The germline gives CDR1 LNHDA, CDR2 SQIVND (reference sequence).